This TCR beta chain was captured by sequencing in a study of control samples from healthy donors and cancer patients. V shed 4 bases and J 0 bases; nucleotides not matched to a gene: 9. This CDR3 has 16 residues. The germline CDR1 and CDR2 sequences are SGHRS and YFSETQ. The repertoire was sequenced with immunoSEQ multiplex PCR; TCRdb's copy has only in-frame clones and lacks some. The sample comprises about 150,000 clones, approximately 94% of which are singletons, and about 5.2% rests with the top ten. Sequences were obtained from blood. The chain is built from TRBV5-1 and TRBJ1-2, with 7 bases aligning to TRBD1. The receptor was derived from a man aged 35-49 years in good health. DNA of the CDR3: TGCGCCAGCAGCGAACTGAGACAGGGAGCTAACTATGGCTACACCTTC. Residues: CASSELRQGANYGYTF.